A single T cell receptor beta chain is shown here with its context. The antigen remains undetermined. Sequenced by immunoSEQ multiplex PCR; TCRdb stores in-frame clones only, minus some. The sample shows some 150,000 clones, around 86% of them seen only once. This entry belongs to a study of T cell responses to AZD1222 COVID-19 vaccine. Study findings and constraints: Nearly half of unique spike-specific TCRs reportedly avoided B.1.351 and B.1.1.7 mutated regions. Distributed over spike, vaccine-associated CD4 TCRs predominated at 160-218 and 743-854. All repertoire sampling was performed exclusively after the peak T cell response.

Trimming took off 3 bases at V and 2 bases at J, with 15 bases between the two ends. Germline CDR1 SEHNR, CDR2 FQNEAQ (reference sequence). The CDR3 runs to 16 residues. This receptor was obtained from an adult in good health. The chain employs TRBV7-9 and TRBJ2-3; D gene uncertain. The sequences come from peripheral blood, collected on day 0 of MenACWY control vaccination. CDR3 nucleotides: TGTGCCAGCAGCTTTCACACCCAGGTCAACACAGATACGCAGTATTTT. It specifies CASSFHTQVNTDTQYF.